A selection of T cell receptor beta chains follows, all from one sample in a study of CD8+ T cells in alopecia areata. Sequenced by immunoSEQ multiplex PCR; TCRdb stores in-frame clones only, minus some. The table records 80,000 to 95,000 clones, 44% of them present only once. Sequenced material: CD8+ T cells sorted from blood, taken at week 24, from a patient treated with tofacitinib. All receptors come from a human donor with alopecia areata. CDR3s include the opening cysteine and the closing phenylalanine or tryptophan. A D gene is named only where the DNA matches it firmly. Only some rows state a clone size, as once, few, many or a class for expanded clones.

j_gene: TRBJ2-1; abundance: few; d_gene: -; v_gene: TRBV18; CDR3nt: TGTGCCAGCTCACTCGATGTGGCGGTATACAATGAGCAGTTCTTC; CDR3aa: CASSLDVAVYNEQFF
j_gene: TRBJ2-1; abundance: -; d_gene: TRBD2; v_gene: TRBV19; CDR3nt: TGTGCCAGTAGTATACTAGCGGGTTATGAGCAGTTCTTC; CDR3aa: CASSILAGYEQFF
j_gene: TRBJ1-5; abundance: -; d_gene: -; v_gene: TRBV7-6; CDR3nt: TGTGCCAGCAGCTCGAATAGCAATCAGCCCCAGCATTTT; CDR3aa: CASSSNSNQPQHF
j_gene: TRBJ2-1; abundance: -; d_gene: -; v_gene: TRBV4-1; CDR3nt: TGCGCCAGCAGCCGGGGCACAGAGCAGTTCTTC; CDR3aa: CASSRGTEQFF
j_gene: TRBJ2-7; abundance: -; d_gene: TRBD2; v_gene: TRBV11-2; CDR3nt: TGTGCCAGCAGACCGAGCGCGACTAGCGGGGAACACGAGCAGTACTTC; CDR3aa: CASRPSATSGEHEQYF
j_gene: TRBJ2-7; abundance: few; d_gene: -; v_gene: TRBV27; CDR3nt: TGTGCCAGCAGTCTTACCAACCCCCGGGACTTCAAAGGGTACGAGCAGTACTTC; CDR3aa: CASSLTNPRDFKGYEQYF
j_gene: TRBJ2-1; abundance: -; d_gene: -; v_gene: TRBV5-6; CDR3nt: TGTGCCAGCAGCCGAGGGAGCTCCTACAATGAGCAGTTCTTC; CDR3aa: CASSRGSSYNEQFF
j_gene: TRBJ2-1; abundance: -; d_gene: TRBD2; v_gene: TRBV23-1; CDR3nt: TGCGCCAGCAGCCGTGGGACTAGCGGGAGACACAATGAGCAGTTCTTC; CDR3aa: CASSRGTSGRHNEQFF
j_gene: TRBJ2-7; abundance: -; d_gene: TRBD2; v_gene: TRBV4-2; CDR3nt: TGTGCCAGCAGCCCGACGCCGGGACTAGCGTATTACGAGCAGTACTTC; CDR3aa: CASSPTPGLAYYEQYF
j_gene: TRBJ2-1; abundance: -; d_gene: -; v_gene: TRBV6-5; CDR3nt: TGTGCCAGCAGACTCTCGGACCAGCAATACAATGAGCAGTTCTTC; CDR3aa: CASRLSDQQYNEQFF
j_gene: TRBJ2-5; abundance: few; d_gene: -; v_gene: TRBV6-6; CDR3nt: TGTGCCAGCAGTTACTTAGGAAAAGAGACCCAGTACTTC; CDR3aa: CASSYLGKETQYF
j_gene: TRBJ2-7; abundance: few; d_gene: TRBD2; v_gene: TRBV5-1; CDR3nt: TGCGCCAGCAGCTTGGGGGGAGGGTCCGAGCAGTACTTC; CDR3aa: CASSLGGGSEQYF
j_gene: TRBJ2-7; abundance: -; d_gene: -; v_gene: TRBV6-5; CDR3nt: TGTGCCAGCAGTTACTCAGCGCCGAGCTACGAGCAGTACTTC; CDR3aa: CASSYSAPSYEQYF
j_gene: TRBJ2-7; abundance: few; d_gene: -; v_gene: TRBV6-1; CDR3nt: TGTGCCAGCAGTGAACCGCTTGGCCAGGGCTACGAGCAGTACTTC; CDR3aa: CASSEPLGQGYEQYF
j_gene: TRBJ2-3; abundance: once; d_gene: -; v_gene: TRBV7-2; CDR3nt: TGTGCCAGCAGCCCCCCTAGTGGGGGCAACACAGATACGCAGTATTTT; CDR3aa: CASSPPSGGNTDTQYF
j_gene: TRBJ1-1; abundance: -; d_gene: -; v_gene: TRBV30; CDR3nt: TGTGCCTGGAGCCCCAGGGAAATGGACACTGAAGCTTTCTTT; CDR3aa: CAWSPREMDTEAFF
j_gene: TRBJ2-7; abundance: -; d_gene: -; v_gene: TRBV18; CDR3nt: TGTGCCAGCTCACCACCCGGGAAGGTCTTCTACGAGCAGTACTTC; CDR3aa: CASSPPGKVFYEQYF
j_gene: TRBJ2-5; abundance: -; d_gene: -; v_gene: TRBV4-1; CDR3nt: TGCGCCAGCAGCCAAATCGACCAAGAGACCCAGTACTTC; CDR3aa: CASSQIDQETQYF
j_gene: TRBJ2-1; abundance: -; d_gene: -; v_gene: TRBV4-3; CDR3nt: TGCGCCAGCAGCCAAGAAGTGTCCGGGAAGGCCGCGTCTGAGCAGTTCTTC; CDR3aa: CASSQEVSGKAASEQFF
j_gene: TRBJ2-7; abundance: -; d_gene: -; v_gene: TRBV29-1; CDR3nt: TGCAGCGTTGATGGTGGTGACTACGAGCAGTACTTC; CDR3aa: CSVDGGDYEQYF
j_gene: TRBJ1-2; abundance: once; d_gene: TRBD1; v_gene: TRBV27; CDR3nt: TGTGCCAGCAGTCCCGGAACGACAGGGGCCCCCTATGGCTACACCTTC; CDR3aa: CASSPGTTGAPYGYTF
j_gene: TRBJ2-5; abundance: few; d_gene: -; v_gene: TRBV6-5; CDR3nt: TGTGCCAGCAGTTACGGTCGACCTCAAGAGACCCAGTACTTC; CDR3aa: CASSYGRPQETQYF
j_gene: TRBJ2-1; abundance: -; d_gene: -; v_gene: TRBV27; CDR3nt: TGTGCCAGCAGTTTCCGGGACAACTACAATGAGCAGTTCTTC; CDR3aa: CASSFRDNYNEQFF
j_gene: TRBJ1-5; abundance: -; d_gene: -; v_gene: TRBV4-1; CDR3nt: TGCGCCAGCAGCCAAGTGCAAATGGCCCAGGGGCGGCCCCAGCATTTT; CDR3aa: CASSQVQMAQGRPQHF
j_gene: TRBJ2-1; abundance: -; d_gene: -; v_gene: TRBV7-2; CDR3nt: TGTGCCAGCACCTGGTTTCGGGGATCTGAGCAGTTCTTC; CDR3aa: CASTWFRGSEQFF
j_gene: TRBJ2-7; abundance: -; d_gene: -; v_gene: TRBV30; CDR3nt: TGTGCCTGGAGTGTAGTAGTAACCGATCCGAACTACGAGCAGTACTTC; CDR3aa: CAWSVVVTDPNYEQYF
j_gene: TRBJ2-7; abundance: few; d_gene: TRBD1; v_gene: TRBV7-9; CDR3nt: TGTGCCAGCCAGACAGGGGGCTTTTACGAGCAGTACTTC; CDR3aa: CASQTGGFYEQYF
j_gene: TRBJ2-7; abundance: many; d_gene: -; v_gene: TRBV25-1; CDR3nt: TGTGCCAGCAAAGCGAATTACGAGCAGTACTTC; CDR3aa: CASKANYEQYF
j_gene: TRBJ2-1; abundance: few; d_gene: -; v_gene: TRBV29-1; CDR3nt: TGCAGCGTGGGGACTCTCGCGCAGTTCTTC; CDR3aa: CSVGTLAQFF
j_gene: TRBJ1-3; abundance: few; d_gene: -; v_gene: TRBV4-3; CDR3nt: TGCGCCAGCAGCCAAGATCTCCAGCCTTTT; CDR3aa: CASSQDLQPF
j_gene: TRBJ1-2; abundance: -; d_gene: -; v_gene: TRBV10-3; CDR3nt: TGTGCCATCAGTGAGCCGAAAGTTAATGCCTATGGCTACACCTTC; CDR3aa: CAISEPKVNAYGYTF
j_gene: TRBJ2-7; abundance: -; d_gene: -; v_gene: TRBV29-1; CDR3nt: TGCAGCGTTGTCCCCTCTAGGGTTGTGTCCTCCGAGCAGTACTTC; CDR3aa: CSVVPSRVVSSEQYF
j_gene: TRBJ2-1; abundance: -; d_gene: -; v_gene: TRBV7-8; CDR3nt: TGTGCCAGCAGCTTTAAAAATGAGCAGTTCTTC; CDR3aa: CASSFKNEQFF
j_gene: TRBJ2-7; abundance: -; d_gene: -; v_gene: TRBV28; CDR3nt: TGTGCCAGCAGTTTATCCCTAGCTCCGTACGAGCAGTACTTC; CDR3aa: CASSLSLAPYEQYF
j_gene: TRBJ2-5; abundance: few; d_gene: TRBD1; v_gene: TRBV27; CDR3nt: TGTGCCAGCAGTCAGGGAGGACAGGGTGGGGAGACCCAGTACTTC; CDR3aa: CASSQGGQGGETQYF
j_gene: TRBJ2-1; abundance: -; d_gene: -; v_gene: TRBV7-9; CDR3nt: TGTGCCAGCAGCTCACGGGTATCGGGCGATGAGCAGTTCTTC; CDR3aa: CASSSRVSGDEQFF
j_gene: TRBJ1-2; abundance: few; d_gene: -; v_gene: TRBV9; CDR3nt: TGTGCCAGCAGCCCCCGACAGTCGTTAAACTATGGCTACACCTTC; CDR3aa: CASSPRQSLNYGYTF
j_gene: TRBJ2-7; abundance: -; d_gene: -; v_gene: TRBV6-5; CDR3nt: TGTGCCAGCAGTGCCCAGGGGATCTCCTACGAGCAGTACTTC; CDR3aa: CASSAQGISYEQYF
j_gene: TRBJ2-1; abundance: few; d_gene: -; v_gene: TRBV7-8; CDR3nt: TGTGCCAGCAGCGCGGACAGCAATGAGCAGTTCTTC; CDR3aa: CASSADSNEQFF
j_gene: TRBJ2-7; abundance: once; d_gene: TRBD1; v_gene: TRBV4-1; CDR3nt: TGCGCCAGCAGCCTTCAAGACAGGGGCACGACCTACGAGCAGTACTTC; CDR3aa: CASSLQDRGTTYEQYF
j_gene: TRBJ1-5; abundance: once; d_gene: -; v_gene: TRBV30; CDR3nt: TGTGCCTGGAATGGTATTGAAGGGGAGCCCCAGCATTTT; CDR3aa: CAWNGIEGEPQHF
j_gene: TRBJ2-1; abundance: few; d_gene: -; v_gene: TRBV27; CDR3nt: TGTGCCAGCAGAGCTCTCAGACATATCTACAATGAGCAGTTCTTC; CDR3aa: CASRALRHIYNEQFF
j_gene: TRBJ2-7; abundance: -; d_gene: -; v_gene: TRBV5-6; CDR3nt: TGTGCCAGCAGCTTAGGGGCTCGGATGTACGAGCAGTACTTC; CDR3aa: CASSLGARMYEQYF
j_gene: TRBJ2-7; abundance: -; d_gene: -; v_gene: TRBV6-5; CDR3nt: TGTGCCAGCAGCACCCGAGGGGGGGCTAACTACGAGCAGTACTTC; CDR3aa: CASSTRGGANYEQYF
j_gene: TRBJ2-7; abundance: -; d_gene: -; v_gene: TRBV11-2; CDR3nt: TGTGCCAGCAGCGCGATAGCGGATAGCTCCTACGAGCAGTACTTC; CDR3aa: CASSAIADSSYEQYF
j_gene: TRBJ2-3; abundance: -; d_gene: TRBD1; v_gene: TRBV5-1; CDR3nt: TGCGCCAGCAGCTTGGATAATGCGGTTTTGGGACAGGGGGCAGATACGCAGTATTTT; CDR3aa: CASSLDNAVLGQGADTQYF
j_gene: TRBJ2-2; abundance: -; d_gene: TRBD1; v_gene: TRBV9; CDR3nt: TGTGCCAGCAGCGGACAGGGTGGGACCGGGGAGCTGTTTTTT; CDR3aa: CASSGQGGTGELFF
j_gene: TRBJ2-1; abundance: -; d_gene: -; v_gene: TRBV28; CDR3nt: TGTGCCAGCAGCCACGGGCTGGGGGAAAGGTACAATGAGCAGTTCTTC; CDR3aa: CASSHGLGERYNEQFF
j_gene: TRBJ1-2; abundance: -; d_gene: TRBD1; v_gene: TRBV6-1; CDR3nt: TGTGCCGGAGCTCCCCAGGGACAGAATAACTATGGCTACACCTTC; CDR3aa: CAGAPQGQNNYGYTF
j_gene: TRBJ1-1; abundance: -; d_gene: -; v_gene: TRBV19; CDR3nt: TGTGCCAGTAGTATAGTGAGAGATGAAGCTTTCTTT; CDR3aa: CASSIVRDEAFF
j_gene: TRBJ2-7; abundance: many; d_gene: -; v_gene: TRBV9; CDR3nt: TGTGCCAGCAGCCCAGGCAGGGCCGCGTCCTACGAGCAGTACTTC; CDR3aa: CASSPGRAASYEQYF
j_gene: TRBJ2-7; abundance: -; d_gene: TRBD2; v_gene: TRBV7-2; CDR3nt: TGTGCCAGCAGCTCAAAGGGACTAGCGGGATACGAGCAGTACTTC; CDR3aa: CASSSKGLAGYEQYF
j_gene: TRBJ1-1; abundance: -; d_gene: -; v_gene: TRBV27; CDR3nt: TGTGCCAGCAGTTCGACCCGTGACACTGAAGCTTTCTTT; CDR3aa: CASSSTRDTEAFF
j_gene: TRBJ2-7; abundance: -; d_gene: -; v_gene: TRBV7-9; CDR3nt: TGTGCCAGCAGCGCACCCACCGCAGGACGCTACGAGCAGTACTTC; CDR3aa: CASSAPTAGRYEQYF
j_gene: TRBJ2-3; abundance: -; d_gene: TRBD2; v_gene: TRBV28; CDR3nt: TGTGCCAGCAGTTTGTTCCGGGTGGAGCGGGAGGAGAGGGCAGATACGCAGTATTTT; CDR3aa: CASSLFRVEREERADTQYF
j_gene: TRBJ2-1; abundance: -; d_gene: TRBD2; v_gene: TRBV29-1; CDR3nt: TGCAGCGTTGAAGGACTAGCGGAGTTACCTTACAATGAGCAGTTCTTC; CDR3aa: CSVEGLAELPYNEQFF
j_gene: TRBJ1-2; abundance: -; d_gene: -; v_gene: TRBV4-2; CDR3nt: TGTGCCAGCAGCCATCCCGGGAGGGAGGACTATGGCTACACCTTC; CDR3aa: CASSHPGREDYGYTF